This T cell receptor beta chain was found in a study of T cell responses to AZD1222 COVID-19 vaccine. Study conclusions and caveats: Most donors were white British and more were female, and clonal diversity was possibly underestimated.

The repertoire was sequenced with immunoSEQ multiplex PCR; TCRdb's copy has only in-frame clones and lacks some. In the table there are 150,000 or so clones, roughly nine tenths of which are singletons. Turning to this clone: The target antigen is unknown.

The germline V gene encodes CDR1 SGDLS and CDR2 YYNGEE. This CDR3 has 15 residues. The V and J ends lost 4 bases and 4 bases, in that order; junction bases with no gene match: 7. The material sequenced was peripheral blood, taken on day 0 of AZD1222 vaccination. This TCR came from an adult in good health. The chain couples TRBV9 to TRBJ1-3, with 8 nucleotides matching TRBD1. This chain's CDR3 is CASSSTGGPGNTIYF. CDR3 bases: TGTGCCAGCAGCAGCACAGGGGGGCCCGGAAACACCATATATTTT.